One and the same sample provided the 22 T cell receptor beta chains below, sequenced in a study of blood T cell repertoires in COVID-19. Profiled with immunoSEQ multiplex PCR; TCRdb holds only in-frame clones, not every one. The top ten clones hold just over 7% of a sample with hundreds of thousands of clones, less than 90% of them seen once. Sequenced: peripheral blood. The origin of the receptors is a woman aged 55-69 years with COVID-19, enrolled during active disease.

The chain uses TRBV27 and TRBJ2-5; 7 bases fit TRBD1. This CDR3 spans 15 amino acids. The V segment lost 7 bases and the J segment 1 base; nucleotides outside the gene matches: 9. CDR1 and CDR2 from the germline V gene are MNHEY and SMNVEV (reference sequence). Here the CDR3 reads CASMRGRFPQETQYF. In DNA form, the CDR3 reads TGTGCCAGCATGAGGGGGCGCTTCCCCCAAGAGACCCAGTACTTC.

The chain carries TRBV4-1 and TRBJ1-2; TRBD1 matches 7 bases. This CDR3 is 13 amino acids long. Unmatched junction bases numbered 2, after V lost 4 bases and J lost 3 bases. Per the germline V gene, CDR1 is MGHRA and CDR2 is YSYEKL. CDR3 DNA sequence: TGCGCCAGCAGCCCCCAGGGGGACTATGGCTACACCTTC. This codes for CASSPQGDYGYTF.

The V gene is TRBV6-6, the J gene TRBJ2-5, with a tentative D call TRBD2 (6 bases). There are 13 residues in the CDR3. Trimming stripped 4 bases from V and 3 bases from J, with 9 bases between. The germline gives CDR1 MNHNY, CDR2 SVGAGI (reference sequence). In nucleotides, the CDR3 is TGTGCCAGCAGTTGGAGGGAAGAAGAGACCCAGTACTTC. Amino acid sequence: CASSWREEETQYF.

Written as DNA, the CDR3 is TGTGCCAGCAGGACGGGACAGGGTGGTCAAGCTTTCTTT. It specifies CASRTGQGGQAFF. V is TRBV6-6 and J is TRBJ1-1; 9 positions agree with TRBD1. CDR1 and CDR2 from the germline V gene are MNHNY and SVGAGI (reference sequence). The CDR3 contains 13 residues. Unmatched junction bases numbered 8, after V lost 6 bases and J lost 9 bases.

Regarding this clone: The same CDR3 also results from other DNA sequences found in this sample. The chain is built from TRBV7-2 and TRBJ2-1; D is unresolved. V was trimmed by 1 base and J by 0 bases, leaving 7 bases between them. The germline V gene encodes CDR1 SGHTA and CDR2 FQGNSA. The CDR3 spans 15 residues. The CDR3 bases are TGTGCCAGCAGCTTAGGGTCTAGCTCCTACAATGAGCAGTTCTTC. Translation: CASSLGSSSYNEQFF.

The V gene is TRBV4-1, the J gene TRBJ1-1; D might be TRBD1 (5 bases). Trimming cost V 5 bases and J 3 bases, with 7 bases left between them. This CDR3 contains 12 residues. Germline values: CDR1 MGHRA, CDR2 YSYEKL. The CDR3 loop reads CASSGGDTEAFF. CDR3 in DNA: TGCGCCAGCAGCGGGGGGGACACTGAAGCTTTCTTT.

The chain couples TRBV9 to TRBJ2-1, with D hard to call. CDR1 and CDR2 (germline): SGDLS, YYNGEE. This CDR3 contains 15 residues. V shed 0 bases and J shed 4 bases, with 11 bases lying between them. CDR3 DNA: TGTGCCAGCAGCGTAGGCCCGAACCTATACAATGAGCAGTTCTTC. Translation: CASSVGPNLYNEQFF.

The V gene is TRBV9, the J gene TRBJ1-3; no clear D. The germline V gene has CDR1 SGDLS and CDR2 YYNGEE. V shed 3 bases and J shed 0 bases, with 7 bases lying between them. The CDR3 runs to 14 residues. CDR3 region: CASSAGGSGNTIYF. CDR3 sequence (DNA): TGTGCCAGCAGCGCCGGCGGCTCTGGAAACACCATATATTTT.

CDR3 protein: CASSLNLGGGSTQYF. The CDR3 DNA reads as TGCGCCAGCAGCTTGAATCTGGGCGGGGGATCGACCCAGTACTTC. This sequence joins TRBV5-1 and TRBJ2-5, with 7 bases matching TRBD2. V lost 1 base to trimming and J lost 7 bases; unmatched junction nucleotides: 10. Germline V gene data show CDR1 as SGHRS and CDR2 as YFSETQ. The CDR3 runs to 15 residues.

The chain combines TRBV12-3 or TRBV12-4 with TRBJ2-5; D gene unclear. V was shortened by 4 bases and J by 4 bases, with 4 bases between the two germline ends. The length of the CDR3 is 11 residues. The CDR3 here is CASSSGETQYF. The CDR3 DNA follows: TGTGCCAGCAGTTCGGGAGAGACCCAGTACTTC.

This CDR3 is CASSVSGGADTQYF. The CDR3 nucleotides are TGCGCCAGCAGTGTTAGCGGGGGGGCGGATACGCAGTATTTT. The rearrangement joins TRBV10-1 to TRBJ2-3; 11 nucleotides line up with TRBD2. Germline assignment: CDR1 WNHNN and CDR2 SYGVQD (reference sequence). CDR3 length equals 14 residues. With 4 bases clipped from V and 6 bases from J, the junction kept 3 bases outside the gene matches.

The chain links TRBV18 to TRBJ2-2, with unresolved D. Per germline, CDR1 KGHSH and CDR2 LQKENI. Trimming cost V 2 bases and J 5 bases, with 12 bases left between them. The CDR3 is 15 residues long. In nucleotides, the CDR3 is TGTGCCAGCTCACCAGAGGATGACGGAACCGGGGAGCTGTTTTTT. Its translation is CASSPEDDGTGELFF. The full variable domain, its missing parts supplied by reference TRBV18 and TRBJ2-2, is NAGVMQNPRHLVRRRGQEARLRCSPMKGHSHVYWYRQLPEEGLKFMVYLQKENIIDESGMPKERFSAEFPKEGPSILRIQQVVRGDSAAYFCASSPEDDGTGELFFGEGSRLTVL.

The rearrangement joins TRBV2 to TRBJ1-1; unclear D gene. Trimming left V 1 base short and J 1 base short, with 7 bases between. The CDR3 is made up of 14 amino acids. From germline, CDR1 is SNHLY and CDR2 FYNNEI. The CDR3 bases are TGTGCCAGCAGTGAAGATGGAGGGAACACTGAAGCTTTCTTT. This codes for CASSEDGGNTEAFF. The full variable domain, its missing parts supplied by reference TRBV2 and TRBJ1-1, is EPEVTQTPSHQVTQMGQEVILRCVPISNHLYFYWYRQILGQKVEFLVSFYNNEISEKSEIFDDQFSVERPDGSNFTLKIRSTKLEDSAMYFCASSEDGGNTEAFFGQGTRLTVV.

The rearrangement joins TRBV5-1 to TRBJ1-2; D gene unclear. The CDR3 sequence is 13 residues long. Trimming cost V 1 base and J 1 base, with 5 bases left between them. Germline lookup yields CDR1 SGHRS and CDR2 YFSETQ. CDR3 nucleotides: TGCGCCAGCAGCTTGCGTCGTAACTATGGCTACACCTTC. Protein product: CASSLRRNYGYTF. The full variable domain, its missing parts supplied by reference TRBV5-1 and TRBJ1-2, is KAGVTQTPRYLIKTRGQQVTLSCSPISGHRSVSWYQQTPGQGLQFLFEYFSETQRNKGNFPGRFSGRQFSNSRSEMNVSTLELGDSALYLCASSLRRNYGYTFGSGTRLTVV.

The rearrangement uses TRBV20-1 and TRBJ1-4; tentatively, D is TRBD1 (5 bases). Trimming cost V 6 bases and J 11 bases, with 10 bases left between them. Germline CDR1 and CDR2: DFQATT and SNEGSKA (reference sequence). The CDR3 sequence is 10 residues long. CDR3 in amino acids: CSAQRGKLFF. CDR3 in DNA: TGCAGTGCCCAACGGGGGAAACTGTTTTTT.

This CDR3 is CASTATVYEQYF. The CDR3 bases are TGCGCCAGCACCGCGACAGTTTACGAGCAGTACTTC. The J gene is TRBJ2-7, the V gene TRBV10-2; maybe TRBD1 (5 bases). The ends were cut back, 7 bases at V and 4 bases at J, with 11 bases in the middle. Germline V gives CDR1 WSHSY, CDR2 SAAADI. The CDR3 sequence is 12 residues long.

The chain recombines TRBV6-5 with TRBJ2-3; maybe TRBD1 (5 bases). Germline CDR1 is MNHEY and CDR2 is SVGAGI. V was trimmed by 5 bases and J by 0 bases, leaving 12 bases between them. This CDR3 spans 15 amino acids. Written as DNA, the CDR3 is TGTGCCAGCAGTCGACAGTTTTCTAGCACAGATACGCAGTATTTT. It is translated as CASSRQFSSTDTQYF.

The chain couples TRBV6-5 to TRBJ1-5, with 8 bases lining up with TRBD1. The V and J ends lost 8 bases and 6 bases, in that order; junction bases with no gene match: 9. Looked up from germline, CDR1 is MNHEY and CDR2 is SVGAGI. CDR3 length: 14 amino acids. The CDR3 bases are TGTGCCAGCGCCCGCGGACAGGGAAGTCAGCCCCAGCATTTT. Translation gives CASARGQGSQPQHF.

V gene TRBV27 combines with J gene TRBJ1-2; 8 positions agree with TRBD1. This CDR3 has 13 residues. From germline, CDR1 is MNHEY and CDR2 SMNVEV (reference sequence). Trimming removed 6 bases from V and 4 bases from J; junction bases left unmatched: 4. CDR3: CASRRTGSYGYTF. CDR3 nucleotides: TGTGCCAGCAGGCGGACAGGGTCCTATGGCTACACCTTC.

The chain combines TRBV2 with TRBJ1-1; TRBD1 matches at 7 bases. With V trimmed by 8 bases and J by 0 bases, 9 bases remained unmatched. This CDR3 has 15 amino acids. Germline V gene data show CDR1 as SNHLY and CDR2 as FYNNEI. CDR3 loop: CASWLRDSLNTEAFF. The CDR3 region has the DNA TGTGCCAGCTGGTTAAGGGACAGCTTGAACACTGAAGCTTTCTTT.

The table lists this clone with a few counts. The V gene is TRBV6-2 or TRBV6-3, the J gene TRBJ2-3; possibly TRBD1 for D (6 bases). V was shortened by 5 bases and J by 5 bases, with 14 bases between the two germline ends. The V gene's germline CDR1 is MNHEY and CDR2 SVGEGT. The CDR3 contains 14 residues. The CDR3, as DNA: TGTGCCAGCAGTAAGGCAGGGGCAGTAGATACGCAGTATTTT. As protein: CASSKAGAVDTQYF.

Only a few counts were recorded for this clone. The V and J genes are TRBV7-2 and TRBJ1-5; 10 bases fit TRBD1. Unmatched junction bases numbered 10, after V lost 3 bases and J lost 8 bases. The CDR3 length is 16 residues. Germline values: CDR1 SGHTA, CDR2 FQGNSA. This CDR3 is CASSLKTGGSGEPQHF. CDR3 sequence (DNA): TGTGCCAGCAGCTTGAAGACAGGGGGCTCGGGAGAGCCCCAGCATTTT.